This T cell receptor (beta chain) was obtained from a study of T cells after yellow fever vaccination (dated by TCRdb to about 2019). For the wider study: The SMART-Seq v4 Ultra Low Input RNA kit was used to prepare libraries from fractions with low cell numbers. Blood was collected at multiple timepoints before and after primary and secondary immunization, and bulk PBMC replicates and cell subsets were isolated. To follow T-cell clones before and after primary and booster YFV17D yellow fever vaccination, bulk TCR alpha and beta repertoires were sequenced over time. The cohort comprised two healthy male donors, one aged 18 to 30 and one aged 30 to 40 years. Overall study outcomes, separate from this receptor: The secondary T-cell response was weaker than the primary response but faster, peaking on day 5 instead of day 15. A small share of clonotypes was detected in both CD4 and CD8 compartments, with the overlap likely arising from convergent recombination. Most clones expanded after primary vaccination (around 97% of CD4 and around 88% of CD8) were re-detected after the booster, suggesting that broad memory maintenance occurred. FACS-sorted repertoires could contain abundant contaminating clonotypes from the bulk population, so computational filtering was required. Because the study included only two donors, the extent to which the findings can be generalized is limited.

With regard to this clonotype: Its target antigen remains unknown. Base qualities are not recorded, but no much larger clone differs from it by a single base.

Sequencing relied on an Illumina NovaSeq 6000. TCR cDNA was synthesized by 5'RACE template switching, through which a universal primer site and unique molecular identifiers were introduced. cDNA synthesis was primed from both the TCR alpha and TCR beta constant segments. Library amplification used two PCR steps, and the second PCR step added sample barcodes and sequencing adapters. Sequencing of libraries was performed on Illumina HiSeq 2500 (2x100 bp) or NovaSeq (2x150 bp). On the study's bioinformatics: Demultiplexing of reads and collapsing into UMI consensus sequences were performed with MIGEC, and V(D)J alignment was carried out with MiXCR. Vaccine-responding clonotypes were identified with edgeR using replicate PBMC samples, with FDR below 0.01 and a log2 fold change above 5 up to day 15 being required. Bulk clonotypes were assigned CD4 or CD8 identity according to which sequenced CD4 or CD8 repertoire held them at higher abundance. TCRdb cleaned the public reads at Q25 with fastp, built clones with MiXCR and kept in-frame beta chains. All rows with the same CDR3 protein become a single entry with the most common DNA and genes. What appears here as the V and J calls and clone size reflects TCRdb's work, not the paper's. In this sample the table shows hundreds of thousands of distinct CDR3 sequences, approximately 4% of which occur a single time. 20% to 25% of the sample belongs to the ten largest clones.

V was cut back by 2 bases and J by 1 base, leaving a gap of 9 bases between them. Based on the germline V gene, the CDR1 and CDR2 sequences are MDHEN and SYDVKM. The CDR3 goes from the cysteine to the phenylalanine over 15 residues. CDR3 DNA only is kept here, 45 bases in frame from base 1. Per the publication, the treatment or condition label means: live attenuated yellow fever vaccine strain. At each blood-draw timepoint, two biological replicates of bulk PBMCs were obtained. PBMCs were isolated from peripheral blood using a standard Ficoll-Paque protocol. TriZol was used to extract RNA from bulk PBMCs, CD4 and CD8 fractions, and dextramer-positive and dextramer-negative fractions.

The sample consisted of PBMCs, taken 5 days after the yellow fever booster vaccination. The clonotype comes from a man aged 18 to 29 who received the YFV17D yellow fever vaccine. Recombination connected TRBV28 to TRBJ1-5, with the D segment identity uncertain. The encoded CDR3 is CASSLKGPSNQPQHF. The bases read TGTGCCAGCAGTTTAAAAGGGCCCAGCAATCAGCCCCAGCATTTT.